A selection of T cell receptor beta chains follows, all from one sample in a study of beta chain features in type 1 diabetes. The data were produced by immunoSEQ multiplex PCR, yet TCRdb's version contains in-frame clones alone and is incomplete. This sample yields roughly 260,000 clones, of which about a tenth are seen a single time; more than 0.015% belongs to the top ten. The sequenced material came from naive CD4+ T cells from blood. The receptors were gathered from a man aged 30-40 years with type 1 diabetes. Both conserved end residues are part of each CDR3. The D gene is left open where the match is weak. Clone size is stated in some rows and not others, as once, few, many or a class when expanded.

size,J,V,D,CDR3,DNA
few,TRBJ2-5,TRBV7-9,NA,CASSLTVGETQYF,TGTGCCAGCAGCTTAACAGTTGGGGAGACCCAGTACTTC
few,TRBJ2-3,TRBV11-2,NA,CASSLTGTDTQYF,TGTGCCAGCAGCTTAACAGGCACAGATACGCAGTATTTT
NA,TRBJ2-5,TRBV2,NA,CASGPEETQYF,TGTGCCAGCGGTCCGGAGGAGACCCAGTACTTC
NA,TRBJ1-1,TRBV5-4,TRBD1,CASSQGANAEAFF,TGTGCCAGCAGCCAGGGGGCTAATGCTGAAGCTTTCTTT
NA,TRBJ1-5,TRBV28,NA,CASILAGGGNQPQHF,TGTGCCAGCATCCTAGCGGGAGGGGGCAATCAGCCCCAGCATTTT
few,TRBJ1-5,TRBV19,NA,CASKKTVLNQPQHF,TGTGCCAGCAAAAAGACAGTGCTGAATCAGCCCCAGCATTTT
NA,TRBJ2-5,TRBV7-6,NA,CASSPDGGPETQYF,TGTGCCAGCAGCCCCGACGGGGGGCCTGAGACCCAGTACTTC
few,TRBJ1-1,TRBV7-2,NA,CASTRGNTEAFF,TGTGCCAGCACACGGGGGAACACTGAAGCTTTCTTT
NA,TRBJ1-4,TRBV18,NA,CASSPDGQLNEKLFF,TGTGCCAGCTCACCAGACGGACAGCTAAATGAAAAACTGTTTTTT
few,TRBJ2-7,TRBV28,TRBD1,CASSIPGTGKDEQYF,TGTGCCAGCAGTATACCCGGGACAGGGAAGGACGAGCAGTACTTC
NA,TRBJ2-1,TRBV19,TRBD2,CASRLAGARGEQFF,TGTGCCAGTAGGCTAGCGGGGGCGAGGGGTGAGCAGTTCTTC
few,TRBJ2-6,TRBV12-5,TRBD1,CASDNRGPSGANVLTF,TGTGCTAGTGACAACAGGGGGCCCTCTGGGGCCAACGTCCTGACTTTC
NA,TRBJ1-2,TRBV30,NA,CAWSVLSSRLGYTF,TGTGCCTGGAGTGTACTTTCCTCGAGGCTGGGCTACACCTTC
few,TRBJ2-1,TRBV6-6,NA,CASSKPRGEAGNEQFF,TGTGCCAGCAGTAAGCCTCGAGGCGAGGCCGGCAATGAGCAGTTCTTC
NA,TRBJ2-3,TRBV7-2,NA,CASSPFTDTQYF,TGTGCCAGCAGCCCCTTCACAGATACGCAGTATTTT